The text below deals with one T cell receptor (beta chain). The identical CDR3 is also encoded by other nucleotide sequences in the sample. The entry originates in a study of shared clonotypes between healthy human individuals. The method was immunoSEQ multiplex PCR; TCRdb's version includes in-frame clones alone and lacks a portion of them. The sample yields about 2 million clones, about 95% seen once. This CDR3 is 14 amino acids long. V lost 5 bases, J lost 1 base, and 2 bases stayed unmatched. Germline CDR1 and CDR2: MNHEY and SMNVEV (reference sequence). Naive CD8 populations comprised CD45RO-negative cells positively selected for CCR7, excluding terminally differentiated effector memory CD45RA+ cells.

Input material: naive CD8+ T cells sorted from blood. The sequence was obtained from a man younger than 35 in good health. V is TRBV27 and J is TRBJ1-2; 9 bases are a match to TRBD1. CDR3 DNA sequence: TGTGCCAGCAGTCTGACAGGGGGTAACTATGGCTACACCTTC. Amino acid sequence: CASSLTGGNYGYTF.